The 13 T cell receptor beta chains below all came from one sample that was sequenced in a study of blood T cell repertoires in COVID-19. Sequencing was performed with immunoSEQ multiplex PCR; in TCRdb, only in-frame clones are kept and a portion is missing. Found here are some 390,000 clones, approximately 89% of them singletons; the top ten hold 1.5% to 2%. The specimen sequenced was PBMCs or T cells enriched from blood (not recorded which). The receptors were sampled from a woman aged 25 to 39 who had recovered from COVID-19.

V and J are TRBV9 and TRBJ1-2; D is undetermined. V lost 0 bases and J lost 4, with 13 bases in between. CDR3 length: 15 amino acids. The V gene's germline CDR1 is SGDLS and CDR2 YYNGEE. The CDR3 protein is CASSVVAGQGYGYTF. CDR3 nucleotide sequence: TGTGCCAGCAGCGTAGTGGCAGGTCAAGGCTATGGCTACACCTTC.

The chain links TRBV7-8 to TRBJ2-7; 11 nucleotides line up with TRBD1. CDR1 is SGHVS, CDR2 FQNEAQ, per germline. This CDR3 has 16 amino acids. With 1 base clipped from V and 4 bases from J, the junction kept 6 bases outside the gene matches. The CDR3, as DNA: TGTGCCAGCAGCTTAGTCGGACAGGGGGCTTCTTACGAGCAGTACTTC. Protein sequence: CASSLVGQGASYEQYF.

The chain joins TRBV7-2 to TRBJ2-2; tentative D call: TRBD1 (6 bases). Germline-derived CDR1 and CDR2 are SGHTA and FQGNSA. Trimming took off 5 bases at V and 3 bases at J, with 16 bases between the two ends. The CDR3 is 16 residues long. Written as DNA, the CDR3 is TGTGCCAGCAGCCCATTTGACAGGCGACACACCGGGGAGCTGTTTTTT. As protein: CASSPFDRRHTGELFF. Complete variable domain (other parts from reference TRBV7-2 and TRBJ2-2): GAGVSQSPSNKVTEKGKDVELRCDPISGHTALYWYRQSLGQGLEFLIYFQGNSAPDKSGLPSDRFSAERTGGSVSTLTIQRTQQEDSAVYLCASSPFDRRHTGELFFGEGSRLTVL.

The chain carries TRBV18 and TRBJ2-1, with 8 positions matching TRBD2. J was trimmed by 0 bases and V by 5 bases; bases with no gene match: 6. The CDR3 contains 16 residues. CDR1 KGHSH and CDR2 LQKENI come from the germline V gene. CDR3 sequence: CASSGIAGSSYNEQFF. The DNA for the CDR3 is TGTGCCAGCTCAGGCATAGCGGGGAGCTCCTACAATGAGCAGTTCTTC.

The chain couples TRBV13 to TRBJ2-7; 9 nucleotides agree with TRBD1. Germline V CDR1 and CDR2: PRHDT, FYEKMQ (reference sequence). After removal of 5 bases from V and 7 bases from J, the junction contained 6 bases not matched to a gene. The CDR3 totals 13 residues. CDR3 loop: CASSHRGLWEQYF. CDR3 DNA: TGTGCCAGCAGCCACAGGGGGCTGTGGGAGCAGTACTTC.

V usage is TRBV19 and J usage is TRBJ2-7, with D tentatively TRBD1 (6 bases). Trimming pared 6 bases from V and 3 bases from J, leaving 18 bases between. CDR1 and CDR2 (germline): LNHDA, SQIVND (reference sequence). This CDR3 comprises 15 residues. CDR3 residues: CASSPRQGIHYEQYF. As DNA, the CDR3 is TGTGCCAGTAGCCCCAGGCAGGGGATCCACTACGAGCAGTACTTC.

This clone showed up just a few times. CDR3: CASSERAGSYNEQFF. DNA for the CDR3: TGTGCCAGCAGTGAAAGGGCGGGCTCCTACAATGAGCAGTTCTTC. This chain uses TRBV6-1 with TRBJ2-1, with D perhaps TRBD2 (5 bases). CDR1 and CDR2 (germline): MNHNS, SASEGT. V was shortened by 2 bases and J by 0 bases, with 8 bases between the two germline ends. The CDR3 has 15 amino acids.

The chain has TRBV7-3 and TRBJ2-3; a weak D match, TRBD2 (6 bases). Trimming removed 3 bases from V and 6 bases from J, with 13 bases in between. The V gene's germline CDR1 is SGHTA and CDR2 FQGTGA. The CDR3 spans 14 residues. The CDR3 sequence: CASSFSGPTDTQYF. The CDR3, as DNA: TGTGCCAGCAGCTTTAGCGGCCCAACGGATACGCAGTATTTT.

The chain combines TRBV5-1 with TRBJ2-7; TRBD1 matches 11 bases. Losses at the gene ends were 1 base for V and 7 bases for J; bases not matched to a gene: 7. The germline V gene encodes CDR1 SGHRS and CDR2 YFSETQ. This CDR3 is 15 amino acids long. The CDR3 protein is CASSLTGTGGSEQYF. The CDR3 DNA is TGCGCCAGCAGCTTGACCGGGACAGGGGGGTCGGAGCAGTACTTC.

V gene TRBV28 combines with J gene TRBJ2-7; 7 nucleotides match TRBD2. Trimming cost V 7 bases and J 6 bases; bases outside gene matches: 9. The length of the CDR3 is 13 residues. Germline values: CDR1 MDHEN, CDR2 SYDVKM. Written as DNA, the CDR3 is TGTGCCAGCAAGCGGGTTACGGGAGGCGAGCAGTACTTC. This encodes CASKRVTGGEQYF. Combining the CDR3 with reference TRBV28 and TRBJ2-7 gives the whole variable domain DVKVTQSSRYLVKRTGEKVFLECVQDMDHENMFWYRQDPGLGLRLIYFSYDVKMKEKGDIPEGYSVSREKKERFSLILESASTNQTSMYLCASKRVTGGEQYFGPGTRLTVT.

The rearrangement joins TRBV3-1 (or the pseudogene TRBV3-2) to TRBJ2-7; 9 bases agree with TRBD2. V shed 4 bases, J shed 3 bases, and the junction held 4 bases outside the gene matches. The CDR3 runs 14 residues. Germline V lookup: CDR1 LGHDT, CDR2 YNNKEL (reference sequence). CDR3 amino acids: CASSLFSGGYEQYF. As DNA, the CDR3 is TGTGCCAGCAGCCTCTTTAGCGGGGGCTACGAGCAGTACTTC.

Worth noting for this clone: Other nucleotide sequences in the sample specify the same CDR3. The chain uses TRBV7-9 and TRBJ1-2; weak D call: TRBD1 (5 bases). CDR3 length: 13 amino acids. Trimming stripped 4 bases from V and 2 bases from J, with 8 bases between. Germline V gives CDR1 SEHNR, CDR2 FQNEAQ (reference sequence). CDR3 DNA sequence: TGTGCCAGCAGCTCGCAGGGCAACTATGGCTACACCTTC. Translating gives CASSSQGNYGYTF.

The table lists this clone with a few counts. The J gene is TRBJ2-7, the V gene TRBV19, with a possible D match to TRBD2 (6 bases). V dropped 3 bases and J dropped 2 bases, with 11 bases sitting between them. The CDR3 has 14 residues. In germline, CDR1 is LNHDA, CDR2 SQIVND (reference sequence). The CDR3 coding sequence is TGTGCCAGTAGTATGCGGGATGGGGCCTACGAGCAGTACTTC. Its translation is CASSMRDGAYEQYF. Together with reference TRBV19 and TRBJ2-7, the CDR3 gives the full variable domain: DGGITQSPKYLFRKEGQNVTLSCEQNLNHDAMYWYRQDPGQGLRLIYYSQIVNDFQKGDIAEGYSVSREKKESFPLTVTSAQKNPTAFYLCASSMRDGAYEQYFGPGTRLTVT.